The 10 T cell receptor beta chains in this list originate from one sample, sequenced in a study of blood T cell repertoires in COVID-19. Some clones are missing from TCRdb's copy, which holds only in-frame ones; the method was immunoSEQ multiplex PCR. Counted here are roughly 70,000 clones, roughly 77% occurring once; the ten biggest clones make up roughly 35%. Sequenced: peripheral blood. The receptors originated from a woman in her seventies with acute or convalescent COVID-19.

This chain links TRBV28 with TRBJ2-3; 10 nucleotides match TRBD1. Germline V lookup: CDR1 MDHEN, CDR2 SYDVKM. V gave up 5 bases and J gave up 7 bases; unmatched junction bases: 6. The CDR3 totals 14 residues. This CDR3 reads CASSQDRGRNTQYF. The CDR3 DNA reads TGTGCCAGCAGTCAAGACAGGGGGCGAAATACGCAGTATTTT.

This clone appeared a few times. The chain joins TRBV12-5 to TRBJ1-1, with TRBD1 matching over 8 bases. This CDR3 has 13 amino acids. Germline CDR1 reads LGHNT; CDR2 reads FRNRAP. The junction had 2 bases not matched to a gene; V was cut back by 4 bases and J by 4 bases. CDR3 sequence reads: CASGSDRGTEAFF. In DNA, the CDR3 is TGTGCTAGTGGTTCCGACAGGGGCACTGAAGCTTTCTTT.

The chain recombines TRBV7-9 with TRBJ2-5, with unresolved D. The V gene lost 3 bases and the J gene lost 1 base, with 6 bases spanning the gap. The germline gives CDR1 SEHNR, CDR2 FQNEAQ (reference sequence). The CDR3 consists of 13 residues. CDR3 sequence: CASSFSSQETQYF. In DNA, the CDR3 is TGTGCCAGCAGCTTCTCCTCCCAAGAGACCCAGTACTTC.

This chain connects TRBV5-5 to TRBJ2-7, with a weak D call TRBD1 (5 bases). Per germline, CDR1 SGHKS and CDR2 YYEKEE (reference sequence). With 3 bases removed from V and 2 bases from J, the gap between germline ends came to 12 bases. The CDR3 loop spans 14 amino acids. The CDR3 DNA sequence: TGTGCCAGCAGCTGGCACAGGAACCCCTACGAGCAGTACTTC. Encoded protein: CASSWHRNPYEQYF.

The chain uses TRBV27 and TRBJ2-7; 7 bases line up with TRBD2. The CDR3 totals 14 residues. The ends lost 2 bases at V and 3 bases at J; junction bases unmatched: 4. Germline lookup yields CDR1 MNHEY and CDR2 SMNVEV (reference sequence). The CDR3 is CASSLKGRDYEQYF. The CDR3 nucleotides are TGTGCCAGCAGTTTAAAAGGGAGGGACTACGAGCAGTACTTC.

This rearrangement joins TRBV6-5 to TRBJ2-1; 7 nucleotides line up with TRBD1. CDR1 and CDR2 from the germline V gene are MNHEY and SVGAGI. The CDR3 extends over 13 amino acids. Trimming removed 4 bases from V and 4 bases from J; junction bases left unmatched: 1. Written as DNA, the CDR3 is TGTGCCAGCAGTTCACAGGGGTACAATGAGCAGTTCTTC. This sequence encodes CASSSQGYNEQFF.

This clone has a single count. The rearrangement joins TRBV19 to TRBJ2-2; TRBD1 aligns across 7 bases. Germline V lookup: CDR1 LNHDA, CDR2 SQIVND (reference sequence). The CDR3 contains 17 residues. V shed 7 bases and J 0 bases; nucleotides not matched to a gene: 11. CDR3 sequence (DNA): TGTGCCAGTATCCCCAGGGGACAGAGTTCGAACACCGGGGAGCTGTTTTTT. This encodes CASIPRGQSSNTGELFF. Filled out from reference TRBV19 and TRBJ2-2, the complete variable domain reads DGGITQSPKYLFRKEGQNVTLSCEQNLNHDAMYWYRQDPGQGLRLIYYSQIVNDFQKGDIAEGYSVSREKKESFPLTVTSAQKNPTAFYLCASIPRGQSSNTGELFFGEGSRLTVL.

The J gene is TRBJ2-4, the V gene TRBV4-1; 8 bases fit TRBD1. Germline V gene lookup returns CDR1 MGHRA and CDR2 YSYEKL. The CDR3 has 16 amino acids. V shed 3 bases and J 0 bases; nucleotides not matched to a gene: 4. The CDR3: CASSQQGARAKNIQYF. The CDR3 DNA reads as TGCGCCAGCAGCCAGCAGGGGGCGCGAGCCAAAAACATTCAGTACTTC.

The CDR3 loop reads CASSLMVAGDQYF. CDR3 in DNA: TGTGCCAGCAGCCTAATGGTAGCGGGAGACCAGTACTTC. The V and J genes are TRBV7-2 and TRBJ2-5; 9 nucleotides align to TRBD2. The ends lost 5 bases at V and 10 bases at J; junction bases unmatched: 8. The CDR3 covers 13 residues. The germline CDR1 and CDR2 sequences are SGHTA and FQGNSA.

J is TRBJ1-4 and V is TRBV12-5; D gene uncertain. Germline V gene sequence: CDR1 LGHNT, CDR2 FRNRAP. Trimming took 5 bases from V and 8 from J, leaving 15 bases between them. This CDR3 region has 14 residues. CDR3 sequence (DNA): TGTGCTAGTGGTCTCTCAGAGGGAAGGGAAAAACTGTTTTTT. It yields the protein CASGLSEGREKLFF.